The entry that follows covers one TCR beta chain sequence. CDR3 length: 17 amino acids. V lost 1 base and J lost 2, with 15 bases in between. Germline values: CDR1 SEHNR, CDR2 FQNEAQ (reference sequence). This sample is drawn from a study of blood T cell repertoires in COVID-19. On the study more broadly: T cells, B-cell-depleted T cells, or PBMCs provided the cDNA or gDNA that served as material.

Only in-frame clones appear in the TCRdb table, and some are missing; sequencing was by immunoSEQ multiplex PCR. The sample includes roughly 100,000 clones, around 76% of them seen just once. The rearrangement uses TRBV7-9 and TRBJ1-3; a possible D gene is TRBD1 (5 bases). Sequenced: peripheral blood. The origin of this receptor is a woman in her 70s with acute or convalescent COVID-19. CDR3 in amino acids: CASSLGTAGQPGNTIYF. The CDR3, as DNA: TGTGCCAGCAGCTTAGGGACCGCAGGGCAACCTGGAAACACCATATATTTT.